The 30 T cell receptor beta chains below all came from one sample that was sequenced in a study of CD8+ T cells in alopecia areata. RNA was extracted and reverse transcribed into cDNA as the sequencing template. Produced via immunoSEQ multiplex PCR; TCRdb's table is partial and in-frame only. The sample has 160,000 or so clones, 40% to 65% seen once. Sample: CD8+ T cells sorted from blood, taken at week 0. Every receptor here comes from a human donor with alopecia areata.

There are a few counts of this clone. The CDR3 DNA follows: TGTGCCATCAGTGAGTCTGGTGGCACTGAAGCTTTCTTT. Its protein product is CAISESGGTEAFF. The V gene is TRBV10-3, the J gene TRBJ1-1, with no clear D. Germline V lookup: CDR1 ENHRY, CDR2 SYGVKD. The V end was cut by 0 bases, the J end by 4 bases, with 6 bases between. The CDR3 extends over 13 amino acids.

This clone was recorded at least ten times. The chain couples TRBV19 to TRBJ1-1; no definite D call. Germline CDR1 is LNHDA and CDR2 is SQIVND (reference sequence). This CDR3 comprises 15 residues. V was trimmed by 0 bases and J by 0 bases, leaving 8 bases between them. The CDR3 here is CASSIEAAMNTEAFF. In nucleotides, the CDR3 is TGTGCCAGTAGTATAGAGGCAGCAATGAACACTGAAGCTTTCTTT.

The rearrangement links TRBV4-3 to TRBJ2-1; 7 bases match TRBD2. There are 14 residues in the CDR3. Germline V gene sequence: CDR1 LGHNA, CDR2 YSLEER. Germline trimming cut 0 bases from V and 8 bases from J; bases unmatched to any gene: 4. The CDR3 nucleotides read TGCGCCAGCAGCCAAGATGAGCGGGGTGATGAGCAGTTCTTC. It is translated as CASSQDERGDEQFF.

J is TRBJ2-7 and V is TRBV7-2; TRBD1 might be the D (6 bases). Germline loops: CDR1 SGHTA, CDR2 FQGNSA. CDR3 length: 13 amino acids. The germline V and J ends were trimmed by 6 bases and 4 bases, with 13 bases remaining between them. The DNA for the CDR3 is TGTGCCAGCAGGGAGAAGGGGACATACGAGCAGTACTTC. Translation gives CASREKGTYEQYF.

The chain has TRBV27 and TRBJ2-1; D might be TRBD1 or TRBD2, each matching 6 bases. V shed 5 bases and J shed 8 bases, with 25 bases lying between them. Germline CDR1 MNHEY, CDR2 SMNVEV (reference sequence). The CDR3 runs to 17 residues. Here the CDR3 DNA reads TGTGCCAGCAGTCTAGTCAGGGGAGCGGGCCCGGGCGATGAGCAGTTCTTC. Protein sequence: CASSLVRGAGPGDEQFF.

The genes are TRBV13 and TRBJ2-1; 7 bases match TRBD1. Germline lookup yields CDR1 PRHDT and CDR2 FYEKMQ (reference sequence). This CDR3 spans 15 amino acids. V gave up 3 bases and J gave up 2 bases; unmatched junction bases: 4. Written as DNA, the CDR3 is TGTGCCAGCAGCTTGAGGGACAGTCCCTACAATGAGCAGTTCTTC. Translating gives CASSLRDSPYNEQFF.

The chain carries TRBV7-3 and TRBJ1-1, with D tentatively TRBD1 (6 bases). The V end was cut by 2 bases, the J end by 7 bases, with 14 bases between. Germline CDR1 SGHTA, CDR2 FQGTGA. The length of the CDR3 is 14 residues. The CDR3 sequence is CASSLGGGSGEAFF. In nucleotides, the CDR3 is TGTGCCAGCAGCTTAGGGGGCGGTTCCGGTGAAGCTTTCTTT.

The table lists this clone with a few counts. V usage is TRBV7-9 and J usage is TRBJ2-1; D not resolved. Germline V gene data show CDR1 as SEHNR and CDR2 as FQNEAQ (reference sequence). V was pared by 4 bases and J by 10 bases, with 14 bases between. CDR3 size: 13 residues. Here the CDR3 reads CASSSVGEWEQFF. CDR3 nucleotide sequence: TGTGCCAGCAGCTCAGTGGGCGAATGGGAGCAGTTCTTC.

The chain employs TRBV29-1 and TRBJ2-1, with 8 bases identical to TRBD1. V gave up 1 base and J gave up 5 bases; unmatched junction bases: 7. CDR3 size: 15 residues. Germline lookup yields CDR1 SQVTM and CDR2 ANQGSEA. The CDR3 DNA sequence: TGCAGCGTTGAAGGGGCGGGACAGGTCGACAATGAGCAGTTCTTC. It codes for CSVEGAGQVDNEQFF.

The chain combines TRBV30 with TRBJ1-1; 9 nucleotides line up with TRBD1. The CDR3 consists of 14 residues. The junction had 3 bases not matched to a gene; V was cut back by 4 bases and J by 0 bases. Germline V gene sequence: CDR1 GTSNPN, CDR2 SVGIG (reference sequence). CDR3 DNA: TGTGCCTGGAACAGGGGGCGTATGAACACTGAAGCTTTCTTT. This sequence encodes CAWNRGRMNTEAFF.

This clone was detected ten times or more. The chain links TRBV11-2 to TRBJ2-1; the D gene is possibly TRBD1 (7 bases). The CDR3 has 14 residues. The ends were cut back, 1 base at V and 8 bases at J, with 12 bases in the middle. Germline V gene sequence: CDR1 SGHAT, CDR2 FQNNGV. DNA of the CDR3: TGTGCCAGCAGCTTAGCGTCCAGGGGGGATGAGCAGTTCTTC. This translates into CASSLASRGDEQFF.

This rearrangement joins TRBV30 to TRBJ1-4; D might be TRBD1 (6 bases). CDR3 length: 14 amino acids. The V and J ends lost 0 bases and 7 bases respectively, with 12 bases between them. CDR1 and CDR2 from the germline V gene are GTSNPN and SVGIG (reference sequence). This CDR3 reads CAWSVLGASEKLFF. In DNA, the CDR3 is TGTGCCTGGAGTGTACTGGGGGCTAGTGAAAAACTGTTTTTT.

The chain joins TRBV30 to TRBJ2-1; 7 nucleotides match TRBD1. This CDR3 has 20 residues. The J segment lost 3 bases and the V segment lost 0 bases, leaving 20 bases of the junction unmatched. CDR1 is GTSNPN and CDR2 is SVGIG in the germline V gene (reference sequence). The CDR3 loop is CAWSVRVRQGPTQFYNEQFF. DNA of the CDR3: TGTGCCTGGAGTGTTAGGGTCCGACAGGGACCAACACAATTCTACAATGAGCAGTTCTTC.

The rearrangement uses TRBV9 and TRBJ2-2, with D possibly being TRBD2 (5 bases). Germline V gives CDR1 SGDLS, CDR2 YYNGEE. V lost 0 bases and J lost 7, with 7 bases in between. CDR3 length equals 13 residues. DNA for the CDR3: TGTGCCAGCAGCGTAGCGGGGTTCGGGGAGCTGTTTTTT. This sequence encodes CASSVAGFGELFF.

This clone was observed a few times. The chain carries TRBV19 and TRBJ1-1; D ambiguous. The CDR3 spans 13 residues. Germline V gene data show CDR1 as LNHDA and CDR2 as SQIVND (reference sequence). V lost 8 bases and J 7 bases, leaving 17 bases between the germline ends. CDR3 DNA: TGTGCCAGTCTGCCAGAGCCCCGGGGTGAAGCTTTCTTT. It codes for CASLPEPRGEAFF.

The chain is built from TRBV30 and TRBJ1-1; D gene uncertain. Trimming cost V 0 bases and J 4 bases, with 9 bases left between them. Germline values: CDR1 GTSNPN, CDR2 SVGIG (reference sequence). The CDR3 sequence is 13 residues long. CDR3 protein: CAWSVIGSTEAFF. The CDR3 coding sequence is TGTGCCTGGAGTGTGATAGGGAGCACTGAAGCTTTCTTT.

The chain couples TRBV6-4 to TRBJ2-2; perhaps TRBD1 as D (6 bases). Trimming stripped 0 bases from V and 7 bases from J, with 9 bases between. Germline loops: CDR1 MRHNA, CDR2 SNTAGT. The length of the CDR3 is 14 residues. The CDR3 DNA follows: TGTGCCAGCAGTGACTCACAGGGTAGCGGGGAGCTGTTTTTT. This sequence encodes CASSDSQGSGELFF.

This sequence joins TRBV27 and TRBJ2-1; D remains unclear. From germline, CDR1 is MNHEY and CDR2 SMNVEV (reference sequence). This CDR3 is 12 amino acids long. V was cut by 6 bases and J by 2 bases, with 5 bases left in between. CDR3 sequence reads: CASRAPYNEQFF. The CDR3 coding sequence is TGTGCCAGCAGGGCACCCTACAATGAGCAGTTCTTC.

This clone was seen more than once but under ten times. The CDR3 spells CASSEWVDVNQPQHF. As DNA, the CDR3 is TGTGCCAGCAGTGAATGGGTTGACGTCAATCAGCCCCAGCATTTT. V and J are TRBV2 and TRBJ1-5; the D is unclear. V shed 2 bases and J shed 3 bases, with 11 bases lying between them. The CDR3 length is 15 residues. Germline V gives CDR1 SNHLY, CDR2 FYNNEI.

V usage is TRBV30 and J usage is TRBJ2-1; TRBD2 matches 15 bases. The CDR3 has 16 residues. V was pared by 8 bases and J by 6 bases, with 11 bases of the junction left unmatched. In germline, CDR1 is GTSNPN, CDR2 SVGIG (reference sequence). The CDR3, as DNA: TGTGCCGGGACTAGCGGGGGGCGTCGACCACTCAATGAGCAGTTCTTC. Translation gives CAGTSGGRRPLNEQFF.

This clone was recorded a few times. This rearrangement joins TRBV4-3 to TRBJ1-6; no firm D call. Germline CDR1 and CDR2: LGHNA and YSLEER. V was shortened by 2 bases and J by 9 bases, with 8 bases between the two germline ends. The CDR3 is made up of 13 amino acids. CDR3 region: CASSQITASPLHF. Written as DNA, the CDR3 is TGCGCCAGCAGCCAAATTACGGCTTCACCCCTCCACTTT.

The V call is TRBV25-1, the J call TRBJ1-2; D remains ambiguous. CDR3 length: 13 residues. Germline CDR1 MGHDK, CDR2 SYGVNS. Trimming took off 1 base at V and 8 bases at J, with 11 bases between the two ends. The CDR3 DNA follows: TGTGCCAGCAGTGAATGGTCCAATGAAGGCTACACCTTC. Its protein product is CASSEWSNEGYTF.

The chain joins TRBV9 to TRBJ1-2; possibly TRBD1 for D (5 bases). This CDR3 has 16 amino acids. V was pared by 3 bases and J by 0 bases, with 15 bases between. Germline assignment: CDR1 SGDLS and CDR2 YYNGEE. The CDR3 DNA reads TGTGCCAGCAGCGCCAACTCGGGACCTACTAACTATGGCTACACCTTC. Amino acids: CASSANSGPTNYGYTF.

In DNA, the CDR3 is TGTGCCAGCAGGGGACCAGGGGCCCCTAACCCAGATACGCAGTATTTT. As protein: CASRGPGAPNPDTQYF. V is TRBV11-2 and J is TRBJ2-3, with D possibly matching TRBD1 (6 bases). CDR3 size: 16 residues. Per germline, CDR1 SGHAT and CDR2 FQNNGV. V lost 6 bases, J lost 4 bases, and 20 bases lay in between.

The chain combines TRBV29-1 with TRBJ1-1, with 7 bases matching TRBD1. The V and J ends lost 7 bases and 2 bases, in that order; junction bases with no gene match: 10. Germline CDR1 is SQVTM and CDR2 is ANQGSEA. CDR3 length: 14 residues. The CDR3 protein is CSAWPTGRNTEAFF. The CDR3 DNA reads as TGCAGCGCGTGGCCGACAGGGAGAAACACTGAAGCTTTCTTT.

The CDR3 DNA reads TGTGCCACCAGCCTGAGGCAGGAAAATTCACCCCTCCACTTT. Translating gives CATSLRQENSPLHF. This chain uses TRBV15 with TRBJ1-6, with D unresolved. From germline, CDR1 is LNHNV and CDR2 YYDKDF (reference sequence). The CDR3 has 14 amino acids. V dropped 5 bases and J dropped 7 bases, with 12 bases sitting between them.

In this sample, this clone turned up a few times. The chain has TRBV29-1 and TRBJ1-2; 8 bases map to TRBD1. Germline V gene lookup returns CDR1 SQVTM and CDR2 ANQGSEA. Trimming at V came to 6 bases and at J to 6 bases, leaving 12 bases not matched to a gene. The CDR3 runs 14 residues. The CDR3 DNA reads as TGCAGCGTATTTCAGGGGGCGCCGTCGGATGGCTACACCTTC. Translating it yields CSVFQGAPSDGYTF.

The sample holds a few counts of this clone. The genes are TRBV7-9 and TRBJ2-7, with D tentatively TRBD1 (6 bases). The CDR3 contains 13 residues. The germline V gene encodes CDR1 SEHNR and CDR2 FQNEAQ (reference sequence). The V gene lost 6 bases and the J gene lost 4 bases, with 13 bases spanning the gap. CDR3 in amino acids: CASSPGARYEQYF. In DNA form, the CDR3 reads TGTGCCAGCAGTCCAGGGGCCAGGTACGAGCAGTACTTC.

The table lists this clone with a count of one. The chain employs TRBV7-2 and TRBJ1-6; D ambiguous. Germline V CDR1 and CDR2: SGHTA, FQGNSA. V dropped 1 base and J dropped 4 bases, with 14 bases sitting between them. CDR3 size: 17 residues. As DNA, the CDR3 is TGTGCCAGCAGCTTAGAATCGCTGGGTCTGTATAATTCACCCCTCCACTTT. As protein: CASSLESLGLYNSPLHF.

The genes are TRBV5-1 and TRBJ2-7, with D possibly matching TRBD2 (5 bases). Trimming removed 4 bases at V and 3 bases at J, with 11 bases between. CDR3 length equals 13 residues. CDR1 is SGHRS and CDR2 is YFSETQ in the germline V gene. The CDR3 nucleotides are TGCGCCAGCAGCCAAGACGGACTCTACGAGCAGTACTTC. Translating it yields CASSQDGLYEQYF.